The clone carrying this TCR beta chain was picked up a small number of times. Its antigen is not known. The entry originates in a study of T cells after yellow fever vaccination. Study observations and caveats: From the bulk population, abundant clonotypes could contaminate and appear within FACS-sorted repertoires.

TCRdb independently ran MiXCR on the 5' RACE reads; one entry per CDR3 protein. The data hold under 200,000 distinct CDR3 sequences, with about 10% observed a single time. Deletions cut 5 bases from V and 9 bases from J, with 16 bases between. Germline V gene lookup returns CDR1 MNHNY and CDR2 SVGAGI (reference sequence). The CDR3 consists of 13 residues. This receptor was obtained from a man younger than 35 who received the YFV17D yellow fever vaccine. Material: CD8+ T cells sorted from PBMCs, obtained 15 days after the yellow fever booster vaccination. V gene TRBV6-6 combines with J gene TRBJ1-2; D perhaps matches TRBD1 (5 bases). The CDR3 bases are TGTGCCAGCAGTCCGCAGGGTCTAATTCGCTACACCTTC. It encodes CASSPQGLIRYTF.